This T cell receptor beta chain was captured in a study of T cell clones after liver transplantation. Across the whole study: Liver transplant recipients had immunosuppression withdrawal attempted within 2 years. TCRbeta sequencing after a pre-transplant mixed lymphocyte reaction identified graft-donor-reactive clones, later tracked in post-transplant blood. Third-party-reactive TCRbeta sequences from pre-transplant mixed lymphocyte reactions served as antigen-independent comparators.

Assay: immunoSEQ multiplex PCR; the TCRdb copy retains only in-frame clones and omits some. The table has 25,000 to 35,000 clones, about 94% seen once; the top ten hold roughly 25%. Trimming shortened V by 8 bases and J by 0 bases, and 13 bases separated the two germline ends. Germline V CDR1 and CDR2: SEHNR, FQNEAQ (reference sequence). The CDR3 sequence is 14 residues long. The TCR originated in a human patient who received a liver transplant. A subset of T cells may come from the graft donor. The starting material was CD8+ T cells from blood, obtained 12 months after liver transplant. The chain couples TRBV7-9 to TRBJ1-1, with a tentative D call TRBD1 (5 bases). The CDR3 here is CASGDFGMNTEAFF. CDR3 DNA: TGTGCCAGCGGGGACTTTGGGATGAACACTGAAGCTTTCTTT.